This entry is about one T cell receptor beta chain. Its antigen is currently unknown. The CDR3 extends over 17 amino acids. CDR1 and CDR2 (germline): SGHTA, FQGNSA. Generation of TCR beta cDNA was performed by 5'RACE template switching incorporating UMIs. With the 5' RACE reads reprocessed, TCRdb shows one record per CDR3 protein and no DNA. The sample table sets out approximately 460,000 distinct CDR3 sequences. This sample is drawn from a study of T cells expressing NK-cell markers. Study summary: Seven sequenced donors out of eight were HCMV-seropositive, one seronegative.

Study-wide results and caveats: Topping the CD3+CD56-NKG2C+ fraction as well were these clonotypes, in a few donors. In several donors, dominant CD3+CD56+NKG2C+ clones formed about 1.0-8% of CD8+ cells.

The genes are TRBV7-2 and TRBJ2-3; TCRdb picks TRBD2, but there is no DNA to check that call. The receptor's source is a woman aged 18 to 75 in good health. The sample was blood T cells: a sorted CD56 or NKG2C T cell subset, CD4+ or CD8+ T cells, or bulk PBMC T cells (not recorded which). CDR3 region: CASSLAGEREATDTQYF.